A selection of T cell receptor beta chains follows, all from one sample in a study of shared clonotypes between healthy human individuals. TCRdb keeps only in-frame clones here, not all; method: immunoSEQ multiplex PCR. Among some 92,000 clones listed, 40% to 55% were seen once. Sequencing was carried out using PBMCs. The source of these receptors is a woman in her 40s in good health. Some clones in this sample may be carry-over from other donors' samples. The CDR3 runs from the conserved cysteine through the conserved F or W. A D gene is named only where the DNA matches it firmly. Clone size appears in some rows only: once, few, many, or a class for an expanded clone.

v_gene,j_gene,d_gene,abundance,CDR3nt,CDR3aa
TRBV2,TRBJ1-3,-,-,TGTGCCAGCACAGATAGTCGTCCGGGGACTGGAAACACCATATATTTT,CASTDSRPGTGNTIYF
TRBV4-1,TRBJ2-4,-,many,TGCGCCAGCAGCCAAGGGAATAGGTTTGTCTTTAGCCGGGCGGACATTCAGTACTTC,CASSQGNRFVFSRADIQYF
TRBV11-2,TRBJ2-7,-,-,TGTGCCAGCAGCTTAAGCGGCGGGTCGGTCTACGAGCAGTACTTC,CASSLSGGSVYEQYF
TRBV4-2,TRBJ2-1,-,-,TGTGCCAGCAGCCAAGATACCGTGGGGGATGAGCAGTTCTTC,CASSQDTVGDEQFF
TRBV7-9,TRBJ2-1,-,-,TGTGCCAGCAGCTTAACCGGGAGCAATGAGCAGTTCTTC,CASSLTGSNEQFF
TRBV5-8,TRBJ2-5,TRBD1,-,TGTGCCAGCCTTAACAGGGGGAGACAGACCCAGTACTTC,CASLNRGRQTQYF
TRBV29-1,TRBJ1-1,-,many,TGCAGCGTTGATGGGCCGGGTAATGAAGCTTTCTTT,CSVDGPGNEAFF
TRBV11-2,TRBJ2-1,-,few,TGTGCCAGCAGCTTATTTTGGACCGCGGGCAATGAGCAGTTCTTC,CASSLFWTAGNEQFF
TRBV7-9,TRBJ2-6,TRBD2,once,TGTGCCAGCAGCCAAGATGCGGGGGTAGCTGGGGCCAACGTCCTGACTTTC,CASSQDAGVAGANVLTF
TRBV5-1,TRBJ1-6,TRBD1,-,TGCGCCAGCAGCTCCGGGACAGGGGTTAATTCACCCCTCCACTTT,CASSSGTGVNSPLHF
TRBV28,TRBJ1-3,-,many,TGTGCCAGCAGTCCTCCGACAGTCAACACCATATATTTT,CASSPPTVNTIYF
TRBV5-4,TRBJ1-2,-,-,TGTGCCAGCAGCCTACGGCGGGCTAACTATGGCTACACCTTC,CASSLRRANYGYTF
TRBV7-9,TRBJ1-2,TRBD1,-,TGTGCCAGCACACTAGCTGGGACAGGGGGCTATGGCTACACCTTC,CASTLAGTGGYGYTF
TRBV4-1,TRBJ1-4,TRBD1,many,TGCGCCAGCAGCCAATCGGCCAGGGGGCTTGAAAAACTGTTTTTT,CASSQSARGLEKLFF
TRBV4-2,TRBJ2-7,-,once,TGTGCCAGCAGCCAAGATCCTAGCAGCTCCTACGAGCAGTACTTC,CASSQDPSSSYEQYF
TRBV28,TRBJ2-2,-,many,TGTGCCAGCCCTACACCGAACACCGGGGAGCTGTTTTTT,CASPTPNTGELFF
TRBV6-6,TRBJ2-7,TRBD2,once,TGTGCCAGCAGCGGACTAGCGGGAGTCTACGAGCAGTACTTC,CASSGLAGVYEQYF
TRBV6-6,TRBJ2-7,-,-,TGTGCCAGCAGTGTAGAGCTGAGGGAGCAGTACTTC,CASSVELREQYF
TRBV30,TRBJ1-5,-,few,TGTGCCTGGAGTTTTCCGCATGGACAGCCCCAGCATTTT,CAWSFPHGQPQHF
TRBV21-1,TRBJ1-4,-,many,TGTGCCAGCAGCACGTGGGAATGGCATATGGAAAAACTGTTTTTT,CASSTWEWHMEKLFF
TRBV30,TRBJ1-1,TRBD1,few,TGTGCCTGGAAGGGACAGGGGGCCAGCACTGAAGCTTTCTTT,CAWKGQGASTEAFF
TRBV6-6,TRBJ2-5,-,-,TGTGCCAGCAGTTACGAGGGACTTGAGACCCAGTACTTC,CASSYEGLETQYF
TRBV30,TRBJ2-5,-,-,TGTGCCTGGAGTGAATCAGAGACCCAGTACTTC,CAWSESETQYF
TRBV9,TRBJ2-1,TRBD1,-,TGTGCCAGCAATACACAGGGGGCAGGGAATGAGCAGTTCTTC,CASNTQGAGNEQFF
TRBV6-6,TRBJ2-1,-,-,TGTGCCAGCAGTTACCCTCACGGAGGTTCCTACAATGAGCAGTTCTTC,CASSYPHGGSYNEQFF
TRBV19,TRBJ2-7,TRBD1,medium-sized,TGTGCCAGTAGTGTCACCGGGACAGGGGGTTCCTACGAGCAGTACTTC,CASSVTGTGGSYEQYF
TRBV6-1,TRBJ2-1,-,-,TGTGCCAGCAGTGTGTTTGGCAGTCGAAAGCGGAGCTCCTACAATGAGCAGTTCTTC,CASSVFGSRKRSSYNEQFF
TRBV18,TRBJ1-1,-,-,TGTGCCAGCTCAGGTCTGGGTGGCGGAGGTGCTTTCTTT,CASSGLGGGGAFF
TRBV5-4,TRBJ2-5,-,few,TGTGCCAGCACCTCCCGGCAGGAGGAGACCCAGTACTTC,CASTSRQEETQYF
TRBV30,TRBJ1-5,-,-,TGTGCCTGGAGTCTGGGCAGGGGCAATCAGCCCCAGCATTTT,CAWSLGRGNQPQHF
TRBV7-6,TRBJ2-5,TRBD2,many,TGTGCCAGCAGACCGGGGGGAAAAGAGACCCAGTACTTC,CASRPGGKETQYF
TRBV11-1,TRBJ2-5,-,-,TGTGCCAGCAGCTTAAGATCGATTGAGACCCAGTACTTC,CASSLRSIETQYF
TRBV30,TRBJ1-4,TRBD1,many,TGTGCCTGGAGTGTAGGACAGGGTAGTGGTGAAAAACTGTTTTTT,CAWSVGQGSGEKLFF
TRBV7-1,TRBJ2-7,TRBD2,-,TGTGCCAGCAGCTTTTTAGCGGGACGAAGCCTAGGGAACTACGAGCAGTACTTC,CASSFLAGRSLGNYEQYF
TRBV9,TRBJ2-3,TRBD2,-,TGTGCCAGCAGCGTAGGGGGCACTAGCGGCACAGATACGCAGTATTTT,CASSVGGTSGTDTQYF
TRBV7-9,TRBJ1-5,TRBD1,-,TGTGCCAGCAACAAAAACAGGGGGCTGAATCAGCCCCAGCATTTT,CASNKNRGLNQPQHF
TRBV7-3,TRBJ1-1,TRBD1,-,TGTGCCAGCAGCTTTACAGGGGCAAACACTGAAGCTTTCTTT,CASSFTGANTEAFF
TRBV7-3,TRBJ2-1,-,-,TGTGCCAGCAGCACGAGTTACGATGAGCAGTTCTTC,CASSTSYDEQFF